These T cell receptor beta chains were read from a single sample in a study of cytomegalovirus exposure and HLA in healthy donors. Libraries were prepared by immunoSEQ multiplex PCR; TCRdb keeps only in-frame clonotypes and omits some of them. The sample contains around 300,000 clones, roughly two thirds of which appear only once. Source material: PBMCs. Receptors originate from a female donor in good health and CMV-seronegative. The CDR3 runs from the conserved cysteine through the conserved F or W. D genes are given only for firm matches. Where a row states a size, it is once, few, many or the class of an expanded clone; other rows omit it.

D gene | clone size | J gene | V gene | CDR3 DNA | CDR3 protein
TRBD1 | NA | TRBJ1-2 | TRBV7-2 | TGTGCCAGCAGCTACGGGGACAGGGAGAACTATGGCTACACCTTC | CASSYGDRENYGYTF
NA | NA | TRBJ2-1 | TRBV28 | TGTGCCAGCAGCGAGGGTCCCTACAATGAGCAGTTCTTC | CASSEGPYNEQFF
TRBD1 | NA | TRBJ1-2 | TRBV27 | TGTGCCAGCAGTTCAATCCGGACAGGGAACCCTGGCTACACCTTC | CASSSIRTGNPGYTF
TRBD2 | once | TRBJ2-3 | TRBV7-9 | TGTGCCAGCAGCTTAACCCTAGGCGGGGGGCGGCCAGATACGCAGTATTTT | CASSLTLGGGRPDTQYF
NA | NA | TRBJ2-7 | TRBV2 | TGTGCCAGCAGACGAGTCACAGTACCCTACGAGCAGTACTTC | CASRRVTVPYEQYF
NA | few | TRBJ2-2 | TRBV7-9 | TGTTCCAGCAGCTTAGTCCAGGGATGGTTTTTT | CSSSLVQGWFF
TRBD1 | NA | TRBJ1-5 | TRBV27 | TGTGCCAGCAGTCGCGGACAGGGAGGTCCTAGCAATCAGCCCCAGCATTTT | CASSRGQGGPSNQPQHF
NA | NA | TRBJ1-4 | TRBV4-1 | TGCGCCAGCAGCCAAGGTGGCGGTAATAGGAAAAAACTGTTTTTT | CASSQGGGNRKKLFF
TRBD1 | NA | TRBJ2-3 | TRBV19 | TGTGCCAGTGGCGAACCACGGGACAGGGGGGATACGCAGTATTTT | CASGEPRDRGDTQYF
TRBD1 | NA | TRBJ2-5 | TRBV10-1 | TGCGCCAGCAGTGAGGGGACAGGGGGCGGGGAAGAGACCCAGTACTTC | CASSEGTGGGEETQYF
TRBD2 | NA | TRBJ2-3 | TRBV10-2 | TGCGCCGGAGATAGCGGGAGGACCCAGCCGGATCGGCAGTATTTT | CAGDSGRTQPDRQYF
TRBD1 | NA | TRBJ2-7 | TRBV6-1 | TGTGCCAGCGGGACAGGGGGCTTGGACTACGAGCAGTACTTC | CASGTGGLDYEQYF
NA | NA | TRBJ2-7 | TRBV29-1 | TGCAGCGTTGAACTGGCTGAATCCTACGAGCAGTACTTC | CSVELAESYEQYF
NA | NA | TRBJ2-5 | TRBV2 | TGTGCCAGCATCGGTTCGACCCAGTACTTC | CASIGSTQYF
NA | once | TRBJ2-5 | TRBV9 | TGTGCCAGCAGCGTAGCTACTAGGGGGGGACAAACGCAAGAGACCCAGTACTTC | CASSVATRGGQTQETQYF
TRBD1 | NA | TRBJ2-5 | TRBV2 | TGTGCCAGCAGGAACATTTTAGGACAGGGCCAAGAGACCCAGTACTTC | CASRNILGQGQETQYF
NA | NA | TRBJ2-1 | TRBV6-5 | TGTGCCAGCAGTTACTCCGACTGGAACGAGCAGTTCTTC | CASSYSDWNEQFF
NA | few | TRBJ2-7 | TRBV29-1 | TGCAGCGTTGAAATTATGGGGGGAGAGCAGTACTTC | CSVEIMGGEQYF
TRBD2 | NA | TRBJ2-1 | TRBV5-1 | TGCGCCAGCAGGGGGGCTAGCGGGAGCTCCTACAATGAGCAGTTCTTC | CASRGASGSSYNEQFF
TRBD2 | NA | TRBJ2-5 | TRBV2 | TGTGCCAGCAGTCGGCGACTAGCGGGGAAAGAGACCCAGTACTTC | CASSRRLAGKETQYF
TRBD2 | NA | TRBJ2-1 | TRBV5-1 | TGCGCCAGCAGTTTTACCAGCGGGACTAGCGTCTACAATGAGCAGTTCTTC | CASSFTSGTSVYNEQFF
NA | once | TRBJ2-3 | TRBV7-9 | TGTGCCAGCAGCTTCGGCGCGGGGCTAATCACAGATACGCAGTATTTT | CASSFGAGLITDTQYF
TRBD1 | NA | TRBJ1-2 | TRBV10-3 | TGTGCCATCAGTGAGTCCGGGACAGGGTATGGCTACACCTTC | CAISESGTGYGYTF
TRBD2 | NA | TRBJ2-7 | TRBV28 | TGTGCCAGCATCCCCTCCTTGTCGGCTAGCGGCTACAGCTCCTACGAGCAGTACTTC | CASIPSLSASGYSSYEQYF
TRBD2 | NA | TRBJ2-3 | TRBV5-1 | TGCGCCAGCAGCTTCTTGGGGGGGACGGATACGCAGTATTTT | CASSFLGGTDTQYF
TRBD2 | NA | TRBJ2-2 | TRBV6-5 | TGTGCCACCCGCCCTAGCGGGAGAATAACCGGGGAGCTGTTTTTT | CATRPSGRITGELFF
TRBD1 | few | TRBJ2-5 | TRBV9 | TGTGCCAGCAGCGTCGAACCGGACAGGGTAGAGACCCAGTACTTC | CASSVEPDRVETQYF
NA | NA | TRBJ2-1 | TRBV11-2 | TGTGCCACAAAAGCGGGTTACAATGAGCAGTTCTTC | CATKAGYNEQFF
NA | NA | TRBJ2-1 | TRBV7-7 | TGTGCTAGCAGATGGGGGGGCCCCACACCAGACAATGAGCAGTTCTTC | CASRWGGPTPDNEQFF
NA | NA | TRBJ1-4 | TRBV27 | TGTGCCAGCAGCCCCCCGGGGAAGGGTGAAAAACTGTTTTTT | CASSPPGKGEKLFF
TRBD1 | few | TRBJ1-5 | TRBV5-6 | TGTGCCAGCAGCTTGCTAGGGGGCGTTAATCAGCCCCAGCATTTT | CASSLLGGVNQPQHF
NA | NA | TRBJ1-4 | TRBV5-1 | TGCGCCAGCAGCCAGGACAGAACCCAAAATGAAAAACTGTTTTTT | CASSQDRTQNEKLFF
TRBD2 | NA | TRBJ2-1 | TRBV11-3 | TGTGCCAGCAGCTTAAAGCGGGAGGGCAACAATGAGCAGTTCTTC | CASSLKREGNNEQFF
NA | NA | TRBJ1-5 | TRBV6-6 | TGTGCCAGCAGTTACTCGGGGGGCGGGGGACAGCCCCAGCATTTT | CASSYSGGGGQPQHF
NA | NA | TRBJ2-2 | TRBV30 | TGTGCATCACGACAGGAGAACACCGGGGAGCTGTTTTTT | CASRQENTGELFF
TRBD2 | NA | TRBJ2-7 | TRBV14 | TGTGCCAGCAGTGATCTTAGCGGGAGTTGGCCCTACGAGCAGTACTTC | CASSDLSGSWPYEQYF
NA | NA | TRBJ1-3 | TRBV5-1 | TGCGCCAGCAGCTTGGATTTTGGCCCTTACACCATATATTTT | CASSLDFGPYTIYF
TRBD1 | once | TRBJ1-4 | TRBV28 | TGTGCCAGCAGACAACCAGGGGGAGAAAAACTGTTTTTT | CASRQPGGEKLFF
TRBD1 | few | TRBJ2-7 | TRBV28 | TGTGCCAGCAGTCCCCAACCGGGACAGTGGACCTACGAGCAGTACTTC | CASSPQPGQWTYEQYF
NA | NA | TRBJ2-7 | TRBV18 | TGTGCCAGCTCACCACCCTCAACGAGTGGCTCCTACGAGCAGTACTTC | CASSPPSTSGSYEQYF
NA | few | TRBJ1-1 | TRBV2 | TGTGCCAGCAGTGAACGGGACAAACCTGAAGCTTTCTTT | CASSERDKPEAFF